This T cell receptor (beta chain) was found in a study of T cells in women clearing cervical HPV infection. Regarding the study as a whole: Associations may precede or follow infection; HPV-specific or memory T cells were not isolated.

Comments on this clone: Its specificity is not known. At one end the junction does not follow the germline gene, possibly because of a read error. Read data end 3 residues before the CDR3 end; the end is taken from the germline J gene. Other DNA sequences in the same sample also yield this CDR3.

Repertoires were generated with immunoSEQ multiplex PCR, while TCRdb's copy carries only in-frame clones and drops some. This sample carries around 22,000 clones, with 9% to 15% going to the ten biggest clones. Germline V gene lookup returns CDR1 LGHNA and CDR2 YNFKEQ. The CDR3 extends over 14 amino acids. The receptor was isolated from a woman aged 18-70 years with a cervical HPV16 infection that either progressed to CIN3+ or cleared (not recorded which). The rearrangement uses TRBV4-2 and TRBJ1-3; TRBD1 agrees at 7 bases. Sequences were obtained from blood buffy coat. Partial CDR3 DNA: TGCGCCAGCAGCCAAGACCAGGGGGGAAACACG. Its translation: CASSQDQGGNT. The whole CDR3 protein reads CASSQDQGGNTIYF.